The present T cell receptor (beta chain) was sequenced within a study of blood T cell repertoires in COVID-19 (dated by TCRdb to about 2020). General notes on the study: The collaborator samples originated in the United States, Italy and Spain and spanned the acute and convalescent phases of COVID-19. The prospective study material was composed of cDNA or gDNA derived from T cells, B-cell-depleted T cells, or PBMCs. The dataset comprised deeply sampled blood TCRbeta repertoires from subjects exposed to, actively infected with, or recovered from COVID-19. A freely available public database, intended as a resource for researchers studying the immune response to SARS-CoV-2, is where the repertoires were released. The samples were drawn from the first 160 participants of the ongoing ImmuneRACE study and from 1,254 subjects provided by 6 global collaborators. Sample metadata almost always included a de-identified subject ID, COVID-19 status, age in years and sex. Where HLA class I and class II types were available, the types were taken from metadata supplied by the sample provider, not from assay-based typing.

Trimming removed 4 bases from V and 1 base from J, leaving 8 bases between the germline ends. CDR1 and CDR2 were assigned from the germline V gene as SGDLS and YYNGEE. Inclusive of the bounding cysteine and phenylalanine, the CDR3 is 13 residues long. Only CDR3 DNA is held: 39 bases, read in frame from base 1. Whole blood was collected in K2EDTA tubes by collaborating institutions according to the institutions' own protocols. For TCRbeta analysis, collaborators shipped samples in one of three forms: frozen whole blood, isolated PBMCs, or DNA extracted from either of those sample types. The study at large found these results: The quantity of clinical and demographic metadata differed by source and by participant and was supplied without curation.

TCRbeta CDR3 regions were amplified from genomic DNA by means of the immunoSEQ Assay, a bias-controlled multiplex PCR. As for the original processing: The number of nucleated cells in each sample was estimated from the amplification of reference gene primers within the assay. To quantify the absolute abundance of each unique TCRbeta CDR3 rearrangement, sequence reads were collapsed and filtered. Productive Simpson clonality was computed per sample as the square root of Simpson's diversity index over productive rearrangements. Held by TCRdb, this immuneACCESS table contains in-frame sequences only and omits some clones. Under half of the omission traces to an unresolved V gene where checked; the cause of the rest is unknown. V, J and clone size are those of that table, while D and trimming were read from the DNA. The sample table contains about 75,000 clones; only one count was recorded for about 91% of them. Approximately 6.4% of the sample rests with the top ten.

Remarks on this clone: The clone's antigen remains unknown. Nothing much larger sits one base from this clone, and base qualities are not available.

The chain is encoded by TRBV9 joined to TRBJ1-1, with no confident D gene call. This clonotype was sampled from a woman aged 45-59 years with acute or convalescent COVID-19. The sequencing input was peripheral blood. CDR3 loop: CASSRTQNTEAFF. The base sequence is TGTGCCAGCAGCCGAACACAGAACACTGAAGCTTTCTTT.